The 2 T cell receptor beta chains below come from one sample, sequenced in a study of vaccination and CD4 T cells after COVID-19. Treatment reported: approximately 9-day PBMC culture with coronavirus spike peptide pools or control peptides (ViraFEST assay). Their specific antigens are unknown. Cultured CD4+ T cell DNA underwent sequencing with the Oncomine TCR Beta short-read assay. From the PCR reads, TCRdb called clonotypes with MiXCR, one entry per CDR3 protein. The data contain roughly 15,000 distinct CDR3 sequences, about 28% of them seen just once; the ten biggest clones take up 20% to 25%. Specimen: cultured CD4+ T cells from blood. Every receptor here comes from a human donor with COVID-19.

A few counts support this clonotype. This chain uses TRBV11-2 with TRBJ2-7; 10 bases are a match to TRBD1. With V trimmed by 3 bases and J by 6 bases, 8 bases remained unmatched. The CDR3 contains 15 residues. From germline, CDR1 is SGHAT and CDR2 FQNNGV. CDR3 protein: CASSFGQGGMGEQYF. In nucleotides, the CDR3 is TGTGCCAGCAGCTTCGGACAGGGGGGTATGGGCGAGCAGTACTTC.

The table lists this clonotype with a few counts. The chain combines TRBV11-2 with TRBJ1-6; D call uncertain. The V gene lost 2 bases and the J gene lost 8 bases, with 22 bases spanning the gap. There are 18 residues in the CDR3. Germline loops: CDR1 SGHAT, CDR2 FQNNGV. This chain's CDR3 is CASSLTFAMRQMDSPLHF. The DNA for the CDR3 is TGTGCCAGCAGCTTAACTTTTGCTATGCGACAAATGGATTCACCCCTCCACTTT.